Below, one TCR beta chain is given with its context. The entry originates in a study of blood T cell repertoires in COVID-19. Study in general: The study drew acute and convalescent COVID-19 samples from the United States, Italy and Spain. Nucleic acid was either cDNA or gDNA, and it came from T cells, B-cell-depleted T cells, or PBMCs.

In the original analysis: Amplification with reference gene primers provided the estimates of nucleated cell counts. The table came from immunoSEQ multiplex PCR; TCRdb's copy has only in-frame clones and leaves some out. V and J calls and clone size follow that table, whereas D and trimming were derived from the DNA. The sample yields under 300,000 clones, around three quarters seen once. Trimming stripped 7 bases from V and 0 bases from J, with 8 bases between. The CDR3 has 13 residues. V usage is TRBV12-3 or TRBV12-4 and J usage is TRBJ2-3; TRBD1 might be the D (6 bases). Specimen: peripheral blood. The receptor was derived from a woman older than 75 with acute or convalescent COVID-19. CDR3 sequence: CASNRDSTDTQYF. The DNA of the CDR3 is TGTGCCAGCAACAGGGACAGCACAGATACGCAGTATTTT.